Reported below is one TCR beta chain. Its antigen is unidentified. These data are taken from a study of PD-1 blockade in mismatch repair-deficient tumors. CDR1 KGHSH and CDR2 LQKENI come from the germline V gene. Germline trimming cut 2 bases from V and 3 bases from J; bases unmatched to any gene: 0. This CDR3 has 13 amino acids. Study observations and caveats: Tumor-resident clones, often absent from pretreatment blood, expanded after pembrolizumab and then contracted.

The sample's time point: approximately 10-day in vitro stimulation with candidate neoantigen peptide 5. Seven ELISpot-reactive neoantigen peptides each drove an approximately ten-day in vitro stimulation. Clones were read by immunoSEQ multiplex PCR, and TCRdb kept only the in-frame ones, dropping some. The data show approximately 15,000 clones, under 85% seen once. The specimen was cells cultured in vitro, collected from a patient treated with pembrolizumab. This sequence was found in an adult with mismatch repair-deficient cancer. The chain combines TRBV18 with TRBJ1-2, with 7 bases identical to TRBD1. The CDR3 reads CASSPGTDYGYTF. In DNA form, the CDR3 reads TGTGCCAGCTCACCAGGGACAGACTATGGCTACACCTTC.